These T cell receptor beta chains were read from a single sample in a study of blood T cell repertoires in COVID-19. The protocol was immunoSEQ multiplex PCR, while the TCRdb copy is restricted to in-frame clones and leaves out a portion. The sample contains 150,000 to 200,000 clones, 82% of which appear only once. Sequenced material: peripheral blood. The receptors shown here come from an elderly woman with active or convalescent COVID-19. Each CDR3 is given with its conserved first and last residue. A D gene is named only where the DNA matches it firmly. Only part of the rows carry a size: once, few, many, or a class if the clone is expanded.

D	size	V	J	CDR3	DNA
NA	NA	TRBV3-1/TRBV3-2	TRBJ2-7	CASSQVEIAYEQYF	TGTGCCAGCAGCCAAGTGGAGATCGCCTACGAGCAGTACTTC
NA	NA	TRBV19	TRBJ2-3	CASSPSTSTDTQYF	TGTGCCAGTAGCCCTTCTACTAGCACAGATACGCAGTATTTT
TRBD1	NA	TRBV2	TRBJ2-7	CASSGQGTLGEQYF	TGTGCCAGCAGTGGACAGGGGACCCTTGGCGAGCAGTACTTC
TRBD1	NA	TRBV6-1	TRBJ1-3	CASSEQGAGNTIYF	TGTGCCAGCAGTGAACAGGGGGCTGGAAACACCATATATTTT
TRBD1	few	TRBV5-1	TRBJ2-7	CASSLVGQGPYEQYF	TGCGCCAGCAGCTTGGTAGGACAGGGGCCGTACGAGCAGTACTTC
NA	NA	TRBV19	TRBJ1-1	CASGGARNTEAFF	TGTGCCAGTGGGGGGGCCCGGAACACTGAAGCTTTCTTT
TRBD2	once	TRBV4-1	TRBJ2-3	CASSQLGLARDTQYF	TGCGCCAGCAGCCAACTCGGACTAGCGAGGGATACGCAGTATTTT
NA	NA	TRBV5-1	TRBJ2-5	CASSEGTPVPETQYF	TGCGCCAGCAGCGAGGGGACTCCGGTGCCGGAGACCCAGTACTTC
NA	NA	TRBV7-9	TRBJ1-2	CASSQGRGQHHGYTF	TGTGCCAGCAGCCAGGGAAGGGGTCAGCACCATGGCTACACCTTC
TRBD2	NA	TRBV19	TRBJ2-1	CASSRRLAGDWESNEQFF	TGTGCCAGTAGTCGCCGACTAGCGGGAGATTGGGAGTCCAATGAGCAGTTCTTC
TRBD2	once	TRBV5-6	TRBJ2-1	CASSSPGGGSYNEQFF	TGTGCCAGCAGCTCCCCGGGGGGGGGCTCCTACAATGAGCAGTTCTTC
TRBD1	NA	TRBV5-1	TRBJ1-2	CASSSGDSLRFYGYTF	TGCGCCAGCAGCTCGGGGGACAGTCTAAGGTTCTATGGCTACACCTTC
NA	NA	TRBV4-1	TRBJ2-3	CASSQGQVSQTTQYF	TGCGCCAGCAGCCAAGGACAGGTATCACAGACTACGCAGTATTTT
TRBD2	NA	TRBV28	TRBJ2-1	CASSSRAGANYNEQFF	TGTGCCAGCAGTTCGAGAGCGGGAGCCAACTACAATGAGCAGTTCTTC
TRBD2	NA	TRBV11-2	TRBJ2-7	CASSLALGLAGGQQYF	TGTGCCAGCAGCTTAGCCTTGGGACTAGCGGGAGGGCAGCAGTACTTC
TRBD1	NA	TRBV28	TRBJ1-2	CASSMGQPYGYTF	TGTGCCAGCAGTATGGGACAGCCCTATGGCTACACCTTC
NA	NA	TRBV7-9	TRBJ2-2	CASSLRRGANTGELFF	TGTGCCAGCAGCTTAAGGCGCGGGGCCAACACCGGGGAGCTGTTTTTT
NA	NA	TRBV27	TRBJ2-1	CASSLSWSSYNEQFF	TGTGCCAGCAGTTTATCGTGGAGCTCCTACAATGAGCAGTTCTTC
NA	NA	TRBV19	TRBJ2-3	CASSRAGQNPTDTQYF	TGTGCCAGTAGTCGGGCGGGACAGAACCCCACAGATACGCAGTATTTT
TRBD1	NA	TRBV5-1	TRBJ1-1	CASSLAGTGDTEAFF	TGCGCCAGCAGCCTTGCCGGGACAGGCGACACTGAAGCTTTCTTT
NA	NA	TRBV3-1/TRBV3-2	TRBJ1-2	CASSQDQGTYTF	TGTGCCAGCAGCCAAGACCAGGGAACCTACACCTTC
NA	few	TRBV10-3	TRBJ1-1	CAISDPTGHNTEAFF	TGTGCCATCAGTGATCCGACAGGTCATAACACTGAAGCTTTCTTT
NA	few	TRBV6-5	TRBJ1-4	CASSRTLQGSGKLFF	TGTGCCAGCAGTCGTACCCTACAGGGCAGCGGAAAACTGTTTTTT
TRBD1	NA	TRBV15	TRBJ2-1	CATSRDGTVGSGSYNEQFF	TGTGCCACCAGCAGAGATGGGACAGTAGGATCTGGATCCTACAATGAGCAGTTCTTC
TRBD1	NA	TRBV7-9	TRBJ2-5	CASSRMPGQGQETQYF	TGTGCCAGCAGCCGAATGCCGGGACAGGGGCAAGAGACCCAGTACTTC
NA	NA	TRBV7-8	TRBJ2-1	CASSLSTEAYNEQFF	TGTGCCAGCAGCTTGTCGACGGAGGCCTACAATGAGCAGTTCTTC
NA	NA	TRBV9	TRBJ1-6	CASSVEGAYSPLHF	TGTGCCAGCAGCGTAGAAGGGGCCTATTCACCCCTCCACTTT
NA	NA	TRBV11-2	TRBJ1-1	CASRDVGGDTEAFF	TGTGCCAGCAGGGATGTGGGGGGTGACACTGAAGCTTTCTTT
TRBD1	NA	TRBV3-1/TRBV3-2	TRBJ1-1	CASSNGQGPGGFTEAFF	TGTGCCAGCAGCAACGGACAGGGGCCGGGTGGATTTACTGAAGCTTTCTTT
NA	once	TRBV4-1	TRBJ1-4	CASSQEGEGRTNEKLFF	TGCGCCAGCAGCCAAGAGGGGGAGGGAAGAACTAATGAAAAACTGTTTTTT
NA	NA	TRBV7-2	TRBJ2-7	CASNQGTYEQYF	TGTGCCAGCAACCAGGGCACCTACGAGCAGTACTTC
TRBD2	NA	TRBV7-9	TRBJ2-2	CASSLPTGTSTGELFF	TGTGCCAGCAGCTTACCGACGGGGACTAGTACCGGGGAGCTGTTTTTT
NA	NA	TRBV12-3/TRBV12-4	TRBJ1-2	CASSFQGNYGYTF	TGTGCCAGCAGTTTCCAGGGGAACTATGGCTACACCTTC
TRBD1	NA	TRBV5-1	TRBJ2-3	CASSLARGSYTDTQYF	TGCGCCAGCAGCTTGGCCAGGGGGTCTTACACAGATACGCAGTATTTT
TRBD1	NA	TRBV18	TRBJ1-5	CASSPVTGDQPQHF	TGTGCCAGCTCACCAGTAACAGGGGATCAGCCCCAGCATTTT
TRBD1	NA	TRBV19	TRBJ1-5	CASSIDGTGKRPQHF	TGTGCCAGTAGTATAGATGGGACAGGGAAGCGGCCCCAGCATTTT
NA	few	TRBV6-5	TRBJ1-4	CASSYSGANEKLFF	TGTGCCAGCAGTTACTCTGGAGCCAATGAAAAACTGTTTTTT
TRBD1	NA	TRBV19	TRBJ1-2	CASTDQWGGQGHGYTF	TGTGCCAGTACCGACCAATGGGGGGGACAGGGGCATGGCTACACCTTC
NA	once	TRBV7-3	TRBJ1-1	CASSLTGRDTEAFF	TGTGCCAGCAGCTTGACAGGTCGGGACACTGAAGCTTTCTTT
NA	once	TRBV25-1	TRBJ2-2	CASRRGGNTGELFF	TGTGCCAGCAGAAGGGGAGGGAACACCGGGGAGCTGTTTTTT
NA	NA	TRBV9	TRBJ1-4	CASNTGGRTNEKLFF	TGTGCCAGCAATACCGGAGGGCGGACTAATGAAAAACTGTTTTTT
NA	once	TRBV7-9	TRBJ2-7	CASSLAFGRGKQYF	TGTGCCAGCAGCTTAGCTTTCGGCCGCGGGAAGCAGTACTTC
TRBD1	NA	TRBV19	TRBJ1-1	CASRTGVGNTEAFF	TGTGCCAGCCGGACAGGGGTGGGGAACACTGAAGCTTTCTTT
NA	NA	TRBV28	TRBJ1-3	CARAGPSRFSGNTIYF	TGTGCCAGGGCGGGACCCTCTCGTTTCTCTGGAAACACCATATATTTT
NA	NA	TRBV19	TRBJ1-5	CASSIVTGRSNQPQHF	TGTGCCAGTAGTATAGTTACAGGGCGTAGCAATCAGCCCCAGCATTTT
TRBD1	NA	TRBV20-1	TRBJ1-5	CSASMGQGSYQPQHF	TGCAGTGCTAGTATGGGACAGGGGTCCTATCAGCCCCAGCATTTT
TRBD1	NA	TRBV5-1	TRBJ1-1	CASSLTSGTANTEAFF	TGCGCCAGCAGCTTGACCTCCGGGACAGCCAACACTGAAGCTTTCTTT
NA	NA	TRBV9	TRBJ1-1	CASSAAPGVNTEAFF	TGTGCCAGCAGCGCAGCCCCCGGGGTGAACACTGAAGCTTTCTTT
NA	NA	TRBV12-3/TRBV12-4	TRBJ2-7	CASSFSGIYEQYF	TGTGCCAGCAGTTTTTCAGGCATCTACGAGCAGTACTTC
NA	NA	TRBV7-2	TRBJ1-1	CASSLLRTEAFF	TGTGCCAGCAGCTTATTACGGACTGAAGCTTTCTTT